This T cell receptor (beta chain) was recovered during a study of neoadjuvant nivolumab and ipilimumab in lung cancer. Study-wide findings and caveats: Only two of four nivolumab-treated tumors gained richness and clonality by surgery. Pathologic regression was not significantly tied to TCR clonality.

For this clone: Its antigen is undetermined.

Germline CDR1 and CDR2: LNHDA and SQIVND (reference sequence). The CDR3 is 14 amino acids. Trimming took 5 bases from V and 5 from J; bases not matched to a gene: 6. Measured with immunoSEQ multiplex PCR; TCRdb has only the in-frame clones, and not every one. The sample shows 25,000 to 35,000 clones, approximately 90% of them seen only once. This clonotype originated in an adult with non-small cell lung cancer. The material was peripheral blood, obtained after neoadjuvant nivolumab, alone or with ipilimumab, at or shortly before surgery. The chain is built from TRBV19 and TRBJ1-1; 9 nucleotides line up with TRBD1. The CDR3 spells CASSPGQGATEAFF. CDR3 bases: TGTGCCAGTAGTCCGGGACAGGGCGCTACTGAAGCTTTCTTT.